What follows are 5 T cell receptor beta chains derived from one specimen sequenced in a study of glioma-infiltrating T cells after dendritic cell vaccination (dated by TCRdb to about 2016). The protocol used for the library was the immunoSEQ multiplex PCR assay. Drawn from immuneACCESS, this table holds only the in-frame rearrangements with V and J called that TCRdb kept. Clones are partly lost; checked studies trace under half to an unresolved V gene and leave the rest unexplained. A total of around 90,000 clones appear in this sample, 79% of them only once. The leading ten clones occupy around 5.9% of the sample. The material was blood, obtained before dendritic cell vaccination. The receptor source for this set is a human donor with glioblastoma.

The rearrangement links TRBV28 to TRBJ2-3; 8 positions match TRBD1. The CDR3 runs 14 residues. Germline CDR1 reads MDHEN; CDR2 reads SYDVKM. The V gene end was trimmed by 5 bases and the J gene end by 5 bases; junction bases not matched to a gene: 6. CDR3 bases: TGTGCCAGCAGTATCGGCGGACAGGGAGATACGCAGTATTTT. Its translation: CASSIGGQGDTQYF. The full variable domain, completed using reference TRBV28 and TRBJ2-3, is DVKVTQSSRYLVKRTGEKVFLECVQDMDHENMFWYRQDPGLGLRLIYFSYDVKMKEKGDIPEGYSVSREKKERFSLILESASTNQTSMYLCASSIGGQGDTQYFGPGTRLTVL.

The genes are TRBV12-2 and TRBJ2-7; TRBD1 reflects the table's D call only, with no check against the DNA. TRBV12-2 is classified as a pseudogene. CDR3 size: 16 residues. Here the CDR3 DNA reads TGTGCAAGTCGCCGTCACCGGGACACTCGCTCCTACGAGCAGTACTTC. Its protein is CASRRHRDTRSYEQYF.

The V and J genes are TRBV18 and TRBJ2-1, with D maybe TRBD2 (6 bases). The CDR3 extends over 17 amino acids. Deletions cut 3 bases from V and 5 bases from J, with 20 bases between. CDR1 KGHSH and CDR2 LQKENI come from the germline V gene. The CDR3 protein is CASSPKRAVGTNNEQFF. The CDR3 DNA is TGTGCCAGCTCACCTAAGCGGGCAGTTGGGACGAACAATGAGCAGTTCTTC. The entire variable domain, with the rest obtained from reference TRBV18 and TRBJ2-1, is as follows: NAGVMQNPRHLVRRRGQEARLRCSPMKGHSHVYWYRQLPEEGLKFMVYLQKENIIDESGMPKERFSAEFPKEGPSILRIQQVVRGDSAAYFCASSPKRAVGTNNEQFFGPGTRLTVL.

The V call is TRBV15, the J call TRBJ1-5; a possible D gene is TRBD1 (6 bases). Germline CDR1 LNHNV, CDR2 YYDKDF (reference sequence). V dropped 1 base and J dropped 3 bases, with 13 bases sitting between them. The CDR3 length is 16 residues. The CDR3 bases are TGTGCCACCAGCAGAGGTCGGCAGGGGCTCAATCAGCCCCAGCATTTT. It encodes CATSRGRQGLNQPQHF.

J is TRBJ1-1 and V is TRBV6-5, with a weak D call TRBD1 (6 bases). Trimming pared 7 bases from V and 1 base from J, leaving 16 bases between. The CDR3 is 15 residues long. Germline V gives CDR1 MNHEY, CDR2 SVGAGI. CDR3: CASTTGSVGNTEAFF. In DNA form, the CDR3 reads TGTGCCAGCACTACAGGGAGCGTTGGGAACACTGAAGCTTTCTTT.